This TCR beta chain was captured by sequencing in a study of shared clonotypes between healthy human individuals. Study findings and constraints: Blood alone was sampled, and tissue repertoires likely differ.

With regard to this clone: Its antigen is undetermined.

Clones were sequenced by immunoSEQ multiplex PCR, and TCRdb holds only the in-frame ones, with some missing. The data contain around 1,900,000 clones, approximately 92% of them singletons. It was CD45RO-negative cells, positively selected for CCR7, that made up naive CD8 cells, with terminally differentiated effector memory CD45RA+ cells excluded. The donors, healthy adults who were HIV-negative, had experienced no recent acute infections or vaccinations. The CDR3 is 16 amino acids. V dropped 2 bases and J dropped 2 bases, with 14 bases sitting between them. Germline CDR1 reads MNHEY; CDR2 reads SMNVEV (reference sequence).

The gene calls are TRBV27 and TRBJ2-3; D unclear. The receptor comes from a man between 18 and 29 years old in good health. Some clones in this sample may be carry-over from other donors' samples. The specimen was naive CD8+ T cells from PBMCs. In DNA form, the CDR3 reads TGTGCCAGCAGTTTAAGCCGAATAGGTGCCACAGATACGCAGTATTTT. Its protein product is CASSLSRIGATDTQYF.